This T cell receptor (beta chain) was identified during a study of shared clonotypes between healthy human individuals. Study-level points and caveats: Non-shared clonotypes showed lower generation probabilities than clonotypes common to all four donors. The study sampled only blood, and tissue repertoires likely differ.

Donors comprised healthy HIV-negative adults lacking recent acute infections or vaccinations. Germline loops: CDR1 SGHRS, CDR2 YFSETQ. The CDR3 sequence is 13 residues long. The V and J ends lost 5 bases and 2 bases respectively, with 10 bases between them. Regarding this clone: Its antigen is unidentified.

When replicate PCRs were run on sorted subsets, they used 150 to 200 ng DNA, 28,000 or so T cell genomes. Using immunoSEQ multiplex PCR, the repertoire was profiled, and TCRdb retains in-frame clones only, with some absent. The table has 150,000 to 200,000 clones, approximately 61% seen once; the top ten hold about 10%. This sequence was found in a young man in good health. Sample: memory CD4+ T cells sorted from blood. Subset indicated: CD45RA-negative fraction. The V call is TRBV5-1, the J call TRBJ1-2; D not certain. The CDR3 DNA reads as TGCGCCAGCAGTGGGCTACAGAACTATGGCTACACCTTC. Protein sequence: CASSGLQNYGYTF.